This entry features one TCR beta chain sequence. Its matching antigen is unknown. Germline V lookup: CDR1 SGHVS, CDR2 FQNEAQ. The CDR3 length is 14 residues. The sample belongs to a study of CXCR3-negative and CXCR3-positive naive CD8 T cells. Naive CD8+ T cells displayed a CD45RO-CCR7+CD27+CD95- phenotype. UMI labels and 5' RACE were used to prepare the TRB cDNA libraries. Each CDR3 protein gets one entry in TCRdb, which reprocessed the 5' RACE reads and gives no DNA. This table lists roughly 65,000 distinct CDR3 sequences. Study outcomes and limitations: Against CXCR3-negative naive cells, CXCR3-positive naive cells showed more hydrophobic TRB CDR3s. Memory CD8+ cells had much lower diversity, and both naive subsets had comparably high diversity.

The V and J genes are TRBV7-8 and TRBJ1-1; the TCRdb call, TRBD1, lacks DNA for checking. Specimen: naive CXCR3+ CD8+ T cells from blood. Subset reported: CD45RO-CCR7+CD27+CD95- naive CD8+ T cells expressing CXCR3 (TNR3+). The source of this sequence is a human donor in good health. Some clones in this sample may be carry-over from other donors' samples. The CDR3 region is CASSPGVGDTEAFF.